This entry concerns a single TCR beta chain. Patients of the Seattle cohort, enrolled during active infection, were followed longitudinally. Profiling relied on immunoSEQ multiplex PCR, and the TCRdb table lists in-frame clones only, not all of them. The data hold some 150,000 clones, with around 82% observed a single time. This record comes from a study of blood T cell repertoires in COVID-19. Overall study: Acute and convalescent COVID-19 samples came from the United States, Italy and Spain.

The trim removed 5 bases at V and 5 bases at J, leaving 8 bases unmatched. The CDR3 totals 15 residues. Germline lookup yields CDR1 SGHRS and CDR2 YFSETQ. This chain links TRBV5-1 with TRBJ2-2; 8 bases agree with TRBD2. The source is a man aged 60 to 75 with COVID-19, enrolled during active disease. Material for sequencing was peripheral blood. CDR3 region: CASRTSGSGTGELFF. CDR3 sequence (DNA): TGCGCCAGCAGAACAAGCGGGAGCGGTACCGGGGAGCTGTTTTTT.